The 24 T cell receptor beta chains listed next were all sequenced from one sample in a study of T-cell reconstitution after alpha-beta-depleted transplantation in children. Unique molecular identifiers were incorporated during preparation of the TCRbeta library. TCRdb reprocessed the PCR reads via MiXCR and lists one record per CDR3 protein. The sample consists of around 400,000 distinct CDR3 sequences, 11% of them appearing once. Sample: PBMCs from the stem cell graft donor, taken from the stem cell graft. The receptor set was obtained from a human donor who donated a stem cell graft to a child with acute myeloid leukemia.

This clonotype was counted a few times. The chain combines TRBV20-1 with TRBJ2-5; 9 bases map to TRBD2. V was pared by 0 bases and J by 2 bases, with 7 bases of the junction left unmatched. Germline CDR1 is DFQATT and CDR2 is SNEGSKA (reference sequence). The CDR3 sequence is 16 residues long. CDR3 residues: CSARDTVAGDQETQYF. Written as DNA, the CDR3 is TGCAGTGCTAGAGATACGGTAGCGGGGGATCAAGAGACCCAGTACTTC.

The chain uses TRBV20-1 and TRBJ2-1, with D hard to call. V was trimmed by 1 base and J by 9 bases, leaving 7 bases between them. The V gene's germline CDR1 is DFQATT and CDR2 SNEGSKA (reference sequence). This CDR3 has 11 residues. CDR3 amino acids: CSARVETEQFF. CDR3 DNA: TGCAGTGCTAGAGTAGAAACTGAGCAGTTCTTC.

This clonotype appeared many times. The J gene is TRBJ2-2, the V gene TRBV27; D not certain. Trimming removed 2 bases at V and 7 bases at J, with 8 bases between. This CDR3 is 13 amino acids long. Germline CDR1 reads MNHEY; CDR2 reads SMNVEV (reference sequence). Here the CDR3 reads CASSLKQLGELFF. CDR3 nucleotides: TGTGCCAGCAGTTTAAAGCAACTCGGGGAGCTGTTTTTT.

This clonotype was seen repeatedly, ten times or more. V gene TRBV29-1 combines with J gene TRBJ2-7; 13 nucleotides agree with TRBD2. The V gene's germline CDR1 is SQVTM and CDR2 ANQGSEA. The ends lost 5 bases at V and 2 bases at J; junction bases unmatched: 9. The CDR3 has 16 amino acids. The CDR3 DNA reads TGCAGCGTTCAGGGACTAGCGGGGAGGCCGACCTACGAGCAGTACGTC. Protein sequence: CSVQGLAGRPTYEQYV.

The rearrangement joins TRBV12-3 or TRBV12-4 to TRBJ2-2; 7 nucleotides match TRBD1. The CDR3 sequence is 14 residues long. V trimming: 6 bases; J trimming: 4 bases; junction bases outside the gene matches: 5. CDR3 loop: CASSVTGSTGELFF. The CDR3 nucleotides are TGTGCCAGCAGCGTGACAGGGTCCACCGGGGAGCTGTTTTTT.

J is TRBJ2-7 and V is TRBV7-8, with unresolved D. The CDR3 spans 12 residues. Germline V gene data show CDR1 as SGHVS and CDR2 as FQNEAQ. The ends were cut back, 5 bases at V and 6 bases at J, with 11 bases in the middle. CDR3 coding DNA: TGTGCCAGCAGCCCAAGCTCCAGCGAGCAGTACGTC. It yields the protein CASSPSSSEQYV.

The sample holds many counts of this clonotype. The CDR3 spells CSARGGGGGQFF. DNA of the CDR3: TGCAGTGCTAGAGGGGGCGGGGGTGGTCAGTTCTTC. The chain employs TRBV20-1 and TRBJ2-1, with 7 bases aligning to TRBD2. Trimming took 1 base from V and 13 from J; bases not matched to a gene: 7. This CDR3 comprises 12 residues. Germline-derived CDR1 and CDR2 are DFQATT and SNEGSKA (reference sequence).

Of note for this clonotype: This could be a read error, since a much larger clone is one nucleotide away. CDR3 in amino acids: CSATLQGYGYTF. The CDR3 DNA reads as TGCAGTGCTACCTTACAGGGTTATGGCTACACCTTC. This chain connects TRBV20-1 to TRBJ1-2; the D gene is possibly TRBD1 (6 bases). Germline V gene sequence: CDR1 DFQATT, CDR2 SNEGSKA (reference sequence). Trimming stripped 4 bases from V and 5 bases from J, with 11 bases between. The CDR3 covers 12 residues.

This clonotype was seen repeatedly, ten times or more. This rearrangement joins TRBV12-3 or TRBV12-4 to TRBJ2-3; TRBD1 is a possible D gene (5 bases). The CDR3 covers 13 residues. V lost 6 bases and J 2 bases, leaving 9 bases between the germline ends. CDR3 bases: TGTGCCAGCAGGCCGACAGACACAGATACGCAGTATTTT. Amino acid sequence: CASRPTDTDTQYF.

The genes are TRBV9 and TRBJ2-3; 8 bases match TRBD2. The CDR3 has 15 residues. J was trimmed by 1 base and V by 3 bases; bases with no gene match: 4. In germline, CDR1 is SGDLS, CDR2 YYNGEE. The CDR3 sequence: CASSGSGGRTDTQYF. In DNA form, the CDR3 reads TGTGCCAGCAGCGGGAGCGGGGGACGCACAGATACGCAGTATTTT.

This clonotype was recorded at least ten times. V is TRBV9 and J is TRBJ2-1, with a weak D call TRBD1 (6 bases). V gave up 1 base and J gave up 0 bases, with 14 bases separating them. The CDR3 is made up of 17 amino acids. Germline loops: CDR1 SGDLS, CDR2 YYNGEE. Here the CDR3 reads CASSVTYRASSYNEQFF. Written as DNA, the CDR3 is TGTGCCAGCAGCGTAACTTACAGGGCCAGCTCCTACAATGAGCAGTTCTTC.

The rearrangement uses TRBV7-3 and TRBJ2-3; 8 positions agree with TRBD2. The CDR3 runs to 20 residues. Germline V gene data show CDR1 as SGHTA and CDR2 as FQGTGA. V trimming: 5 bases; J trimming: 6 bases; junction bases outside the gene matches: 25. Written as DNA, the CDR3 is TGTGCCAGCAGCCCCACGGGAGGGAGAGTAAAAGCGGGAGCGCGGGATACGCAGTATTTT. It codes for CASSPTGGRVKAGARDTQYF.

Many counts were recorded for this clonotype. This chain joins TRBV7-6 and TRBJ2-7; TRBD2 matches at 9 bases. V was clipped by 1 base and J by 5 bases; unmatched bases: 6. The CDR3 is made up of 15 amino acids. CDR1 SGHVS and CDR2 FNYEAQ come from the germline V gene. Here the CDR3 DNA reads TGTGCCAGCAGCTTAGGTAGCGGGAGACCCAACGAGCAGTACTTC. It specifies CASSLGSGRPNEQYF.

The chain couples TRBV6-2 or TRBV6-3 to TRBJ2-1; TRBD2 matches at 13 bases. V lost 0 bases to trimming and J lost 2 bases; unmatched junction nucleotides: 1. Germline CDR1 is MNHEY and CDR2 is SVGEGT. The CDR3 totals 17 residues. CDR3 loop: CASSYSTSGRAYNEQFF. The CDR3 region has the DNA TGTGCCAGCAGTTACTCCACTAGCGGGAGGGCCTACAATGAGCAGTTCTTC.

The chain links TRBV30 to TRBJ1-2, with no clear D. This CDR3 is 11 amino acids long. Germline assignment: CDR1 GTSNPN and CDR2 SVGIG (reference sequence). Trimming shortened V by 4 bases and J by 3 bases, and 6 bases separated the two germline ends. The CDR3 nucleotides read TGTGCCTGGAATGATGACTATGGCTACACCTTC. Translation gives CAWNDDYGYTF.

The CDR3 protein is CASSYSGVNSYNSPLHF. CDR3 nucleotide sequence: TGTGCCAGCAGTTACTCGGGGGTGAACTCCTATAATTCACCCCTCCACTTT. This chain joins TRBV6-5 and TRBJ1-6, with D perhaps TRBD1 (5 bases). V dropped 0 bases and J dropped 0 bases, with 9 bases sitting between them. The length of the CDR3 is 17 residues. Germline V gene data show CDR1 as MNHEY and CDR2 as SVGAGI.

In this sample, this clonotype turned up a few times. CDR3 amino acids: CASSQETSLYEQYF. CDR3 nucleotide sequence: TGCGCCAGCAGCCAAGAAACCAGCCTATACGAGCAGTACTTC. The V call is TRBV4-1, the J call TRBJ2-7, with D unclear. Germline V lookup: CDR1 MGHRA, CDR2 YSYEKL. This CDR3 region has 14 residues. V lost 0 bases to trimming and J lost 4 bases, with 10 bases between them.

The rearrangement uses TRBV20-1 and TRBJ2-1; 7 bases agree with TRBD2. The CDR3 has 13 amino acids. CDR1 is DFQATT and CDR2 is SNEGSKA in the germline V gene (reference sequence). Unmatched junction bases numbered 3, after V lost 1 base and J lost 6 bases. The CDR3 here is CSARVGTTNEQFF. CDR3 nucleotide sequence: TGCAGTGCTAGAGTCGGGACTACCAATGAGCAGTTCTTC.

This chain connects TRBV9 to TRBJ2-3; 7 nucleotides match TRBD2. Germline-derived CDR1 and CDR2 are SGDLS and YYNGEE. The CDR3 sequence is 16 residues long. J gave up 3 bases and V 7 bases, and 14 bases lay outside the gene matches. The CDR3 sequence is CASGGRDYEPTDTQYF. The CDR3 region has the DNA TGTGCCAGCGGGGGGAGGGACTACGAGCCTACAGATACGCAGTATTTT. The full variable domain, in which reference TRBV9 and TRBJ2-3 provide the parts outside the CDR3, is DSGVTQTPKHLITATGQRVTLRCSPRSGDLSVYWYQQSLDQGLQFLIQYYNGEERAKGNILERFSAQQFPDLHSELNLSSLELGDSALYFCASGGRDYEPTDTQYFGPGTRLTVL.

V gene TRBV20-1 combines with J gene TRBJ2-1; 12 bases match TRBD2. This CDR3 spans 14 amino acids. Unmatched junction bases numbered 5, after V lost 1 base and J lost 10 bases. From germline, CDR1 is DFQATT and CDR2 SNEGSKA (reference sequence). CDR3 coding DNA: TGCAGTGCTAGAGGGGGACTAGCGGGTACGGAGCAGTTCTTC. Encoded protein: CSARGGLAGTEQFF.

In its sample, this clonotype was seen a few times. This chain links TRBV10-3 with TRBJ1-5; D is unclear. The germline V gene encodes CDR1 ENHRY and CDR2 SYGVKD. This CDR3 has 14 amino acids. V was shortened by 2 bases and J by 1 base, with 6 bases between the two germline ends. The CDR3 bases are TGTGCCATCAGTGAGCTCGAAAGCAATCAGCCCCAGCATTTT. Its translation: CAISELESNQPQHF.

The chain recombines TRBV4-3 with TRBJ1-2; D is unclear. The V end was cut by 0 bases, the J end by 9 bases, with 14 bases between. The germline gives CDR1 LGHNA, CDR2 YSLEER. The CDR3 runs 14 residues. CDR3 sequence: CASSQDGRPGSYTF. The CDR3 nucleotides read TGCGCCAGCAGCCAAGACGGACGGCCCGGGAGCTACACCTTC.

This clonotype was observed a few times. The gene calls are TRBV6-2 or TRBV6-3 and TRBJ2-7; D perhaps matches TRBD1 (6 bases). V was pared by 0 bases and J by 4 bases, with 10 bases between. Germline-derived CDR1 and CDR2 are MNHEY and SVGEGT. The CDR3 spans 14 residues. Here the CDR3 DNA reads TGTGCCAGCAGTTACTCGAGTCAGGGGTACGAGCAGTACGTC. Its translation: CASSYSSQGYEQYV.

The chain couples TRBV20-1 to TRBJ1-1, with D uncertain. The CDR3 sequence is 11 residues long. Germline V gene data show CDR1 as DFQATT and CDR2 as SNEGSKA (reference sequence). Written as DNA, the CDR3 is TGCAGCATCGTGAGGCCCGCAAAAGCTTTCTTT. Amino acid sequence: CSIVRPAKAFF.